The text below deals with one TCR beta chain. Trimming removed 1 base at V and 7 bases at J, with 14 bases between. This CDR3 comprises 15 residues. Germline V gives CDR1 LGHNA, CDR2 YNFKEQ. These data belong to a study of blood T cell repertoires in COVID-19. Across the study: Both acute and convalescent COVID-19 samples were obtained from the United States, Italy and Spain. Sources were T cells, B-cell-depleted T cells, or PBMCs; the material itself was cDNA or gDNA.

Source study methods: By means of reference gene primer amplification, nucleated cell counts were estimated. Using immunoSEQ multiplex PCR, the repertoire was profiled, and TCRdb retains in-frame clones only, with some absent. V and J calls and clone size are those listed in that table; D and trimming were worked out from the DNA. The sample has roughly 100,000 clones; around four fifths are singletons. This TCR was sampled from a man aged 35 to 55 with active or convalescent COVID-19. Sequenced: peripheral blood. This chain joins TRBV4-2 and TRBJ2-1, with D perhaps matching TRBD2 (6 bases). Here the CDR3 DNA reads TGTGCCAGCAGCCAAGCGAGGGTTGGGGGGAATGAGCAGTTCTTC. Translated, it gives CASSQARVGGNEQFF.